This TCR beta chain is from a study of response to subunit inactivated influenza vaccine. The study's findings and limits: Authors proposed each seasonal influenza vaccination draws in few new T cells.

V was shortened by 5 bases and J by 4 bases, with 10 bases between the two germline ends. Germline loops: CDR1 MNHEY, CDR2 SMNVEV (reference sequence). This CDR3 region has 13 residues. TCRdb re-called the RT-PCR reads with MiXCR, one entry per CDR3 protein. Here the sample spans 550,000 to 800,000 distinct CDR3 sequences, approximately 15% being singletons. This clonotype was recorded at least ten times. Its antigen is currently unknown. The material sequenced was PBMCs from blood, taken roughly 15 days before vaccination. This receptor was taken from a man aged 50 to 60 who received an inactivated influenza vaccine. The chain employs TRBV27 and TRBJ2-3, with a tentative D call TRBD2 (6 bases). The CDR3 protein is CASSLAGPDTQYF. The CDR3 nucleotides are TGTGCCAGCAGTCTGGCGGGACCAGATACGCAGTATTTT.